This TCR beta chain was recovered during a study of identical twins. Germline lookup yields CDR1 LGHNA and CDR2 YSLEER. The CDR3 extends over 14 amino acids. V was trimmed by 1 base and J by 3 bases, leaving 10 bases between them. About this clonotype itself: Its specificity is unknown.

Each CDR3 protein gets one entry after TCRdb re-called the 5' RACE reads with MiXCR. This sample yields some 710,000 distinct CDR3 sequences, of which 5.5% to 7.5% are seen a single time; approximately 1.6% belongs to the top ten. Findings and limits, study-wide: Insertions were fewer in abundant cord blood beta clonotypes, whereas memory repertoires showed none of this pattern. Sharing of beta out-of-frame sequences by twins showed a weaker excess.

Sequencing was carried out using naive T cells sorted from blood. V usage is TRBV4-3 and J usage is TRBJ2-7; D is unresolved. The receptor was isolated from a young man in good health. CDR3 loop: CASSQGIEGYEQYF. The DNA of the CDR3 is TGCGCCAGCAGCCAAGGTATAGAAGGCTACGAGCAGTACTTC.